This T cell receptor beta chain was found in a study of OX40 agonist ivuxolimab in advanced cancers. Study background: Patients received the agonistic anti-OX40 (CD134) antibody ivuxolimab.

V dropped 2 bases and J dropped 6; count of bases not matched to a gene: 1. This CDR3 comprises 11 residues. The germline V gene has CDR1 DFQATT and CDR2 SNEGSKA (reference sequence). With respect to this clone: Its target is unknown.

General study findings and limits: In CD8+ T cells, expanded clones were on average more numerous than in CD4+. In the 0.1-3.0 mg/kg groups, partial responders showed among the lowest expansion. Clonal expansion by week 6 occurred in CD4+ and CD8+ blood T cells (at 0.1 to 3.0 mg/kg).

Clones were sequenced by immunoSEQ multiplex PCR, and TCRdb holds only the in-frame ones, with some missing. The table shows about 46,000 clones, with around 89% occurring only once. The sequence came from an adult with an advanced solid tumor such as melanoma, head and neck, liver or kidney cancer. This specimen was CD4+ or CD8+ T cells sorted from blood, taken in a trial of the OX40 agonist ivuxolimab. The genes are TRBV20-1 and TRBJ2-7, with TRBD1 identical over 7 bases. The CDR3 nucleotides are TGCAGTGCTAGAACAGGGGCCGAGCAGTACTTC. Its protein product is CSARTGAEQYF.